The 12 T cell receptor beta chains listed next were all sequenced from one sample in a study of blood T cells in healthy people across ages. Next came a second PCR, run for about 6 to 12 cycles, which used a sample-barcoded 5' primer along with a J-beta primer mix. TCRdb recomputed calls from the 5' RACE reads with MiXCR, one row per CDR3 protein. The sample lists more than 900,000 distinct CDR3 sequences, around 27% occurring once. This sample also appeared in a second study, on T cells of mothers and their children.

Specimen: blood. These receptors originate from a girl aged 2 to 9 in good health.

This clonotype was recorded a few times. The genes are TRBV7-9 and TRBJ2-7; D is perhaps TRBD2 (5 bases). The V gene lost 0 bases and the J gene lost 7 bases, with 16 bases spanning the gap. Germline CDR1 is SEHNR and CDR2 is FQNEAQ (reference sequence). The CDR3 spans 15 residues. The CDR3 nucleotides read TGTGCCAGCAGCTTAGCAGCCCGGACGACGGGAGAGCAGTACTTC. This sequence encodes CASSLAARTTGEQYF. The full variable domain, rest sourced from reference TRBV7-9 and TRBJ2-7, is DTGVSQNPRHKITKRGQNVTFRCDPISEHNRLYWYRQTLGQGPEFLTYFQNEAQLEKSRLLSDRFSAERPKGSFSTLEIQRTEQGDSAMYLCASSLAARTTGEQYFGPGTRLTVT.

The CDR3 region is CASSSGIHNEQFF. The CDR3 DNA reads as TGTGCCAGCAGTTCAGGGATCCACAATGAGCAGTTCTTC. V and J are TRBV12-3 or TRBV12-4 and TRBJ2-1, with D tentatively TRBD1 (5 bases). The V gene lost 4 bases and the J gene lost 5 bases, with 9 bases spanning the gap. The CDR3 runs 13 residues.

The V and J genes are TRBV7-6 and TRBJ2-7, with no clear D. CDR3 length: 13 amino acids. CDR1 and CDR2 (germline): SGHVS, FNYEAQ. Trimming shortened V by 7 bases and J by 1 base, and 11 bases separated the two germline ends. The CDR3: CASTPWESYEQYF. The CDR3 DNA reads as TGTGCCAGCACCCCTTGGGAATCCTACGAGCAGTACTTC.

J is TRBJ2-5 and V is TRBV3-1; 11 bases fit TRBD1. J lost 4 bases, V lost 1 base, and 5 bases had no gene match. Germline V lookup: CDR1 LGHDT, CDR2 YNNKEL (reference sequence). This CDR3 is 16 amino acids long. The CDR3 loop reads CASSQAGQGAGETQYF. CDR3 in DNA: TGTGCCAGCAGCCAAGCCGGACAGGGGGCGGGAGAGACCCAGTACTTC.

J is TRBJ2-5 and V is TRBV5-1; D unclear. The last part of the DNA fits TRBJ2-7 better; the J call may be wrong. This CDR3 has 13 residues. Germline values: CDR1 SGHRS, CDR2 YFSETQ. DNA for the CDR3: TGCGCCAGCAGGCAGGCCAGCTCCTACGAGCAGTACTTC. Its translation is CASRQASSYEQYF.

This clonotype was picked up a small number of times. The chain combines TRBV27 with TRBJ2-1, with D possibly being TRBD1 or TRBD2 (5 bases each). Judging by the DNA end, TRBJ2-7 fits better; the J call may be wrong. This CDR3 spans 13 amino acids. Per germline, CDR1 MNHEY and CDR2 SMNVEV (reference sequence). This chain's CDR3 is CASGGSGYDEQYF. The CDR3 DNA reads TGTGCCAGCGGGGGTTCGGGGTACGACGAGCAGTACTTC.

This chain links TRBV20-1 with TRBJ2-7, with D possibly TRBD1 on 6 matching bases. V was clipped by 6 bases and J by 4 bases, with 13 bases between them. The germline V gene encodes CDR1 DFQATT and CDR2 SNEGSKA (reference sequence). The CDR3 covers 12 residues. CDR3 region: CSASQDRYEQYF. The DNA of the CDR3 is TGCAGTGCCAGTCAGGACAGATACGAGCAGTACTTC.

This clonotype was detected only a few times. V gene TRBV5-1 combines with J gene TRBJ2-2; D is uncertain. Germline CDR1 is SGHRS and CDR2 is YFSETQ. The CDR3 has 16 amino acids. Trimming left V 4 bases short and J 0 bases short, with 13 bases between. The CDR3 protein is CASSPWTASNTGELFF. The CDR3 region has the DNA TGCGCCAGCAGCCCCTGGACGGCTTCGAACACCGGGGAGCTGTTTTTT.

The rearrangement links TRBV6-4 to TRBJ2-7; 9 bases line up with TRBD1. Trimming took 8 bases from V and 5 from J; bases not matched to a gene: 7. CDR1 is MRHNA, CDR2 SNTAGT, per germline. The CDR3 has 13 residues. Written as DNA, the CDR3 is TGTGCCAGCTCGACAGGGGGAGGGAACGAGCAGTACTTC. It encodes CASSTGGGNEQYF.

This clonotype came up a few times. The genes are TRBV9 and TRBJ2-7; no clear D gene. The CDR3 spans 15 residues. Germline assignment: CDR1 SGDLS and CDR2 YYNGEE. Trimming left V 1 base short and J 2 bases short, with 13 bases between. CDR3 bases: TGTGCCAGCAGCGTACGAACGGAGCCACCCTACGAGCAGTACTTC. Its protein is CASSVRTEPPYEQYF.

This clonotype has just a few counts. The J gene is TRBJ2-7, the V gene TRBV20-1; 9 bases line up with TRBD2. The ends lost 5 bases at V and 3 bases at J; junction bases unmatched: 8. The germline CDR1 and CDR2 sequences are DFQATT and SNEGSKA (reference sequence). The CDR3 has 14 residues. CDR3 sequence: CSACMTSGGYEQYF. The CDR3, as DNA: TGCAGTGCTTGTATGACTAGCGGAGGCTACGAGCAGTACTTC.

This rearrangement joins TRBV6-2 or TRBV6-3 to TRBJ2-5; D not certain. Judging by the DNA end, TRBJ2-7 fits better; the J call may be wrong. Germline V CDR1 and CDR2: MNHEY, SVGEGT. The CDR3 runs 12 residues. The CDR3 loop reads CASSPIPYEQYF. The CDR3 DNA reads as TGTGCCAGCAGTCCAATACCCTACGAGCAGTACTTC.